This T cell receptor (beta chain) was documented in a study of blood T cell repertoires in COVID-19. The CDR3 has 17 residues. CDR1 is ENHRY and CDR2 is SYGVKD in the germline V gene. V lost 10 bases to trimming and J lost 4 bases; unmatched junction nucleotides: 17. This table comes from immunoSEQ multiplex PCR, and its TCRdb copy is limited to in-frame clones, with some not included. The table has 100,000 to 150,000 clones, approximately 77% seen once. This sequence originates from a human donor in a cohort sampled during active COVID-19. The V gene is TRBV10-3, the J gene TRBJ2-3, with 10 positions matching TRBD2. Sequencing input: peripheral blood. The CDR3 region is CATGGAGGRDFADTQYF. The CDR3 nucleotides read TGTGCCACCGGGGGAGCGGGGGGGCGGGATTTTGCAGATACGCAGTATTTT.